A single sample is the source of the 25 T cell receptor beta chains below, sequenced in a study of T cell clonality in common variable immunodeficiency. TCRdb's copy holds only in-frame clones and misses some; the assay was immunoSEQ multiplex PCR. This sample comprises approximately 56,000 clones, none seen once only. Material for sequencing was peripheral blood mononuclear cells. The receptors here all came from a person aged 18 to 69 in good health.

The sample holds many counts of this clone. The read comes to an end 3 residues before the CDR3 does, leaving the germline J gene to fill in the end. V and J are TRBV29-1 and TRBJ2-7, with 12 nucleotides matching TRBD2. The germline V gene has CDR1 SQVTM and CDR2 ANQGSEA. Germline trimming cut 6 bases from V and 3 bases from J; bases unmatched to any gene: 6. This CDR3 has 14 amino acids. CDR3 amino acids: CSVVLAGGGYEQYF. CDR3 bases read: TGCAGCGTAGTACTAGCGGGAGGAGGCTACGAG.

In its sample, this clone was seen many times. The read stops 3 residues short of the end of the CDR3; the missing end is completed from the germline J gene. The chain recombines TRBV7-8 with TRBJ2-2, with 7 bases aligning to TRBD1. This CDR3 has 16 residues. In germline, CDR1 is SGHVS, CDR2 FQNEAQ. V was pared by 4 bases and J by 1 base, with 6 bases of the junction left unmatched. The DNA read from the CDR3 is TGTGCCAGCAGCTCTCTTCACAGGGGGAACACCGGGGAG. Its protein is CASSSLHRGNTGE. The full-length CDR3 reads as CASSSLHRGNTGELFF.

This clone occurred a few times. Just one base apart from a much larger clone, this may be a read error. The CDR3 DNA, read in part, is TGTGCCAGCAGTGAAGTAAAGGGCCTTAATGAAAAG. Protein product: CASSEVKGLNEK. The full-length CDR3 reads as CASSEVKGLNEKLFF. The chain links TRBV6-1 to TRBJ2-2; D is uncertain. The read terminates 3 residues before the CDR3 end, so the remaining end is supplied by the germline J gene. Germline CDR1 and CDR2: MNHNS and SASEGT. CDR3 length: 15 amino acids.

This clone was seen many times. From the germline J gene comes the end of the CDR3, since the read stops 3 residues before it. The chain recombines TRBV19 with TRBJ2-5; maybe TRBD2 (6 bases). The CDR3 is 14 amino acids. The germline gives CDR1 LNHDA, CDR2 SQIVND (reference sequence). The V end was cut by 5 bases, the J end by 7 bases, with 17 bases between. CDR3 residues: CASSAQTSSGTQYF. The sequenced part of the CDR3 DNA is TGTGCCAGTAGTGCCCAGACTAGTTCGGGGACC.

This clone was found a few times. CDR3 DNA (partial): TGTGCCTGGAGTTCCTCCTATAATTCACCG. This encodes CAWSSSYNSP. In full, the CDR3 reads CAWSSSYNSPLFF. This chain connects TRBV30 to TRBJ2-2; no clear D gene. The read is 3 residues too short to cover the CDR3 end, so that end is filled in from the germline J gene. CDR1 and CDR2 (germline): GTSNPN, SVGIG (reference sequence). This CDR3 has 13 residues.

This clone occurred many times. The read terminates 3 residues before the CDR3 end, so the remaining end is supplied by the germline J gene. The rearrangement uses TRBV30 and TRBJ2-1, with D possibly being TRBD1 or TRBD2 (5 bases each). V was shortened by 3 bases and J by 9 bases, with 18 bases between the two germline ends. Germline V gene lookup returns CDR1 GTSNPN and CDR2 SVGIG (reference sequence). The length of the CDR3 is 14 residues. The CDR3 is CAWREGMAAVEQFF. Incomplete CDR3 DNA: TGTGCCTGGAGAGAGGGGATGGCGGCCGTTGAG. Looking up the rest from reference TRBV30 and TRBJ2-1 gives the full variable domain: SQTIHQWPATLVQPVGSPLSLECTVEGTSNPNLYWYRQAAGRGLQLLFYSVGIGQISSEVPQNLSASRPQDRQFILSSKKLLLSDSGFYLCAWREGMAAVEQFFGPGTRLTVL.

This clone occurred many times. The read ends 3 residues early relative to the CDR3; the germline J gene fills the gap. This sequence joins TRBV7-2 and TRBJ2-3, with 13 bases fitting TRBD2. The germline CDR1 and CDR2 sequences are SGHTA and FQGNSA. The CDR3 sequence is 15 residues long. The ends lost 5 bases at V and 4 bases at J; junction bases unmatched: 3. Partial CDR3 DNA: TGTGCCAGCAGCCCAGGGACTAGCGGGGCAGATACG. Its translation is CASSPGTSGADT. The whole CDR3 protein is CASSPGTSGADTQYF.

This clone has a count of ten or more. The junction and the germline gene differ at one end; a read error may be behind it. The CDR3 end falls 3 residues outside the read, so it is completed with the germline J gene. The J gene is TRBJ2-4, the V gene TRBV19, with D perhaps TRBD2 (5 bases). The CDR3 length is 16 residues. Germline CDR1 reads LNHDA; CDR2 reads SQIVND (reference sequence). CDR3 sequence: CASSLESLSSGNIQYF. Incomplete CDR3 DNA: TGTGCCAGTAGTTTAGAATCCCTATCCTCGGGGAACATT.

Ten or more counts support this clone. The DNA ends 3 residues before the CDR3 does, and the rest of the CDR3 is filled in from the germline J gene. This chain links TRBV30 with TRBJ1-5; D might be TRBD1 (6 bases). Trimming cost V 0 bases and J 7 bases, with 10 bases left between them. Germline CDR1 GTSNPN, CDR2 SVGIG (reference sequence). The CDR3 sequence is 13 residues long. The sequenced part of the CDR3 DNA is TGTGCCTGGAGTGTACAGGGCCGACAGCCC. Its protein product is CAWSVQGRQP. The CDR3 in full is CAWSVQGRQPQHF. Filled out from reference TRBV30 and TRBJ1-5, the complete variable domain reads SQTIHQWPATLVQPVGSPLSLECTVEGTSNPNLYWYRQAAGRGLQLLFYSVGIGQISSEVPQNLSASRPQDRQFILSSKKLLLSDSGFYLCAWSVQGRQPQHFGDGTRLSIL.

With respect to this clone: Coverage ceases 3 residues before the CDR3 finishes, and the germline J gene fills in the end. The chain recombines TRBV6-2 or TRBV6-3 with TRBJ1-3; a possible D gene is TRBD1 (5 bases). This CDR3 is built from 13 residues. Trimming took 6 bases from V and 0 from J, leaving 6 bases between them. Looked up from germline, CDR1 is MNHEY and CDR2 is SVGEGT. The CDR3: CASRRGSGNTIYF. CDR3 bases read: TGTGCCAGCAGGAGGGGCTCTGGAAACACC.

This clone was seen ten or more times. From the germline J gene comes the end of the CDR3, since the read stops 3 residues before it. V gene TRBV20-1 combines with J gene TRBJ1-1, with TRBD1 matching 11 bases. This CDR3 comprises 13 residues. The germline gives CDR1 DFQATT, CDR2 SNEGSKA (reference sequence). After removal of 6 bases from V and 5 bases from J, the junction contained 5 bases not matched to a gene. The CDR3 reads CSAWTGGDTEAFF. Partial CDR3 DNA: TGCAGTGCCTGGACAGGGGGCGATACTGAA.

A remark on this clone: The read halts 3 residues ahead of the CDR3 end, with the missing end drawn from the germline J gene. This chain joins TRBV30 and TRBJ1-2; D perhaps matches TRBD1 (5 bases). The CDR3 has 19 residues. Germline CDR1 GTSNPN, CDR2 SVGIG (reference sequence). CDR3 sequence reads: CALMKPTGLQSPYSYDYTF. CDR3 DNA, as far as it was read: TGTGCCCTCATGAAACCCACGGGACTTCAATCGCCTTACTCCTACGAC.

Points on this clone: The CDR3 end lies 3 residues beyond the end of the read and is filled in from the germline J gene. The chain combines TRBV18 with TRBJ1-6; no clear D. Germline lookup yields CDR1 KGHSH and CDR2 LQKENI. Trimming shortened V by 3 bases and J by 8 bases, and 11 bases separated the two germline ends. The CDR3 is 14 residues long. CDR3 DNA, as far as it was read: TGTGCCAGCTCACCTTCCTCTCGGGATTCACCC. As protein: CASSPSSRDSP. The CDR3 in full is CASSPSSRDSPLHF.

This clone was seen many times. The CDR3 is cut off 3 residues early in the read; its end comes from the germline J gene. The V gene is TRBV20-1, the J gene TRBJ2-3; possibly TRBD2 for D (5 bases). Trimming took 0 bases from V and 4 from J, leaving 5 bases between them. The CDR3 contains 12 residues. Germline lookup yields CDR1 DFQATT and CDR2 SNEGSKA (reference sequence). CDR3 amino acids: CSARDGADTQYF. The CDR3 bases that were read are TGCAGTGCTAGAGACGGGGCAGATACG.

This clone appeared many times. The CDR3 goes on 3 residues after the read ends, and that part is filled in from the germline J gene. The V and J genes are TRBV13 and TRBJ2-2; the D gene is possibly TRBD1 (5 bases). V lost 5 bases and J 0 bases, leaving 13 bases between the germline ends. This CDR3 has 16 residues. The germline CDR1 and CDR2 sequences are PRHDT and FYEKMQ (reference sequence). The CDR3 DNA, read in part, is TGTGCCAGCAGCCCAATGACAGCCGCGAACACCGGGGAG. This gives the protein CASSPMTAANTGE. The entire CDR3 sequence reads CASSPMTAANTGELFF. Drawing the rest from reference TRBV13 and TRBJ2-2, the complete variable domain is AAGVIQSPRHLIKEKRETATLKCYPIPRHDTVYWYQQGPGQDPQFLISFYEKMQSDKGSIPDRFSAQQFSDYHSELNMSSLELGDSALYFCASSPMTAANTGELFFGEGSRLTVL.

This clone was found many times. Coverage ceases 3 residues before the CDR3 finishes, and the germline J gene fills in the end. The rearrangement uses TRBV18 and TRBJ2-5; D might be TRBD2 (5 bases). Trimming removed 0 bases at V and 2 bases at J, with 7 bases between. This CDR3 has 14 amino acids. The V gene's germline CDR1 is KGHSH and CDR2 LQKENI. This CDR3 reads CASSPPSAQETQYF. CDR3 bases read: TGTGCCAGCTCACCACCTAGCGCACAAGAGACC.

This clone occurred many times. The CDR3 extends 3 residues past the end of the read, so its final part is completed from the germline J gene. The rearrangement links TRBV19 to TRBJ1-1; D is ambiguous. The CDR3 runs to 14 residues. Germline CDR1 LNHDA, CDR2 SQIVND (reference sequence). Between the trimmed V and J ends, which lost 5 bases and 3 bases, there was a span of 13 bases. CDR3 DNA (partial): TGTGCCAGTAGTCGTAGGAGACGGGACACTGAA. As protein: CASSRRRRDTE. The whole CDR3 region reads CASSRRRRDTEAFF.

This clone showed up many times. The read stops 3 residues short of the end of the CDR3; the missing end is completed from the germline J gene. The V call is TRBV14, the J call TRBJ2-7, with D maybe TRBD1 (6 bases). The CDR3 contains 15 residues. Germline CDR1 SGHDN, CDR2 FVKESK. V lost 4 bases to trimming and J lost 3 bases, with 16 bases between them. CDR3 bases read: TGTGCCAGCAGCCCAAACAGGGTAGGGGGCTACGAG. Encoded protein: CASSPNRVGGYE. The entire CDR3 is CASSPNRVGGYEQYF. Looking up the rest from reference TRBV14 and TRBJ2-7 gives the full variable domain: EAGVTQFPSHSVIEKGQTVTLRCDPISGHDNLYWYRRVMGKEIKFLLHFVKESKQDESGMPNNRFLAERTGGTYSTLKVQPAELEDSGVYFCASSPNRVGGYEQYFGPGTRLTVT.

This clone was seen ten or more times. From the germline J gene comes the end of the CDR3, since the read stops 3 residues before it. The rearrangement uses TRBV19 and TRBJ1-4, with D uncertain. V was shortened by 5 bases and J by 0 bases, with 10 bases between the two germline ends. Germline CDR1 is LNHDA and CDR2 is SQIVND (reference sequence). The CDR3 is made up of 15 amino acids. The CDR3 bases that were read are TGTGCCAGTAGTGCTGCGACAACAACTAATGAAAAA. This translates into CASSAATTTNEK. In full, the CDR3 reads CASSAATTTNEKLFF.

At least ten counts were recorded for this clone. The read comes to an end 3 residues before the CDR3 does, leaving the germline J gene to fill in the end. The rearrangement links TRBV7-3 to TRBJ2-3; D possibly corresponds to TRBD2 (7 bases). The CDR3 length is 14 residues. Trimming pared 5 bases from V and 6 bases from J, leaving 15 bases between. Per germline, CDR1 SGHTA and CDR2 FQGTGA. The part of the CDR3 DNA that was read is TGTGCCAGCAGCCCCGCGGGGGCCGGCGATACG. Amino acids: CASSPAGAGDT. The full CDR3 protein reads CASSPAGAGDTQYF.

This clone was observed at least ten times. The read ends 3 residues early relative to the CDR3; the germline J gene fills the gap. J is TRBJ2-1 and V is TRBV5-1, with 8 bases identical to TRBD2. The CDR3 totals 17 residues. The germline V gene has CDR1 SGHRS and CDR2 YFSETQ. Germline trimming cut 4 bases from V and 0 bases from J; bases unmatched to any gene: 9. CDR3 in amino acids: CASSPLPGLDSYNEQFF. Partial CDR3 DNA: TGCGCCAGCAGCCCTCTGCCGGGACTAGACTCCTACAATGAG.

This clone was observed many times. The sequenced CDR3 bases are TGTGCCAGTAGTATAAGGCAGGGCCAAGAGACC. As protein: CASSIRQGQET. The CDR3 in its entirety is CASSIRQGQETQYF. V and J are TRBV19 and TRBJ2-5; possibly TRBD1 for D (5 bases). From the germline J gene comes the end of the CDR3, since the read stops 3 residues before it. From germline, CDR1 is LNHDA and CDR2 SQIVND (reference sequence). With 2 bases removed from V and 1 base from J, the gap between germline ends came to 8 bases. The CDR3 is 14 amino acids.

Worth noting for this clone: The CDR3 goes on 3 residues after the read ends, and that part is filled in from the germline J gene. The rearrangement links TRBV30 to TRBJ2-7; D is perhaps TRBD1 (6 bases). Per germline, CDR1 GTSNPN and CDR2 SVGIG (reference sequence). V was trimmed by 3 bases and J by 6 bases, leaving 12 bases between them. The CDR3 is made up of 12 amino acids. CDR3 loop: CAWRIMGAEQYF. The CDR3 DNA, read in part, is TGTGCCTGGAGAATTATGGGGGCCGAG.

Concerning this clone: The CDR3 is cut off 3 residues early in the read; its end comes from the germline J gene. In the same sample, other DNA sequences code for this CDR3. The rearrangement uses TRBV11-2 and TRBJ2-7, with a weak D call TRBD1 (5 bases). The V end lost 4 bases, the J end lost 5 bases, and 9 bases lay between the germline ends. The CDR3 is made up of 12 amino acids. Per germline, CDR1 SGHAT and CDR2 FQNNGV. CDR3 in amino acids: CASSYWGHEQYF. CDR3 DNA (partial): TGTGCCAGCAGCTACTGGGGCCACGAG.

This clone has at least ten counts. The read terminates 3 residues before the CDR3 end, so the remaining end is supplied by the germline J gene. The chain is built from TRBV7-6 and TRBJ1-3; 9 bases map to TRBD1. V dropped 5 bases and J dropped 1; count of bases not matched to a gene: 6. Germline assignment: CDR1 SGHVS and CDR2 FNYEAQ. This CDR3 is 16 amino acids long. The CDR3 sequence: CASSLTGTGSGNTIYF. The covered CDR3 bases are TGTGCCAGCAGCCTTACAGGGACAGGGTCTGGAAACACC.